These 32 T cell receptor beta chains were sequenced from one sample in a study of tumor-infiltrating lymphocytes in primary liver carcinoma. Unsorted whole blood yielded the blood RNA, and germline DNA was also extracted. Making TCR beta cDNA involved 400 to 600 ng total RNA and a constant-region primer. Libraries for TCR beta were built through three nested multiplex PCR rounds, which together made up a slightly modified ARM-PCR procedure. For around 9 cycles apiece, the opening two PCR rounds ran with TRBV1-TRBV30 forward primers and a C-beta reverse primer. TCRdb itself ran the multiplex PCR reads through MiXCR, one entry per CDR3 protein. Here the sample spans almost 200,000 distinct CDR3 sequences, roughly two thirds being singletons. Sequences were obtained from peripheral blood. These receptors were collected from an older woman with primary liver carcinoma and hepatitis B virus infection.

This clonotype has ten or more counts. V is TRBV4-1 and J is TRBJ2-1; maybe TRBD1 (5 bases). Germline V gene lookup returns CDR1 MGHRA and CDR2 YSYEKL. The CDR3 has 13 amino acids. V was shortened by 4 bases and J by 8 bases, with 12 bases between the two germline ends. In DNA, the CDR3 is TGCGCCAGCAGCCTAGTGACAGTGGATGAGCAGTTCTTC. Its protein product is CASSLVTVDEQFF.

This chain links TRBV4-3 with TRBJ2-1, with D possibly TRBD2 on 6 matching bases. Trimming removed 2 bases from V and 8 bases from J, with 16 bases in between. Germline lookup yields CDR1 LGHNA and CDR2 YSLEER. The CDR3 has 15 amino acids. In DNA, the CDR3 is TGCGCCAGCAGCCAATTTCAGGAGGCTAGCGATGAGCAGTTCTTC. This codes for CASSQFQEASDEQFF.

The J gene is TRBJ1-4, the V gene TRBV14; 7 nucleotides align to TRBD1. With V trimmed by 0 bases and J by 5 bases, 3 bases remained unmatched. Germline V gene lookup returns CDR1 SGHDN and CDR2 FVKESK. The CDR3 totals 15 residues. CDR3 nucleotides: TGTGCCAGCAGCCAAGAAGGGGGCATAAATGAAAAACTGTTTTTT. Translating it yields CASSQEGGINEKLFF.

Here the CDR3 reads CANRRIMNTEAFF. The DNA of the CDR3 is TGTGCCAACAGGAGGATCATGAACACTGAAGCTTTCTTT. This chain links TRBV9 with TRBJ1-1, with D perhaps TRBD1 (5 bases). Germline V gene data show CDR1 as SGDLS and CDR2 as YYNGEE. V was trimmed by 9 bases and J by 0 bases, leaving 12 bases between them. This CDR3 is built from 13 residues.

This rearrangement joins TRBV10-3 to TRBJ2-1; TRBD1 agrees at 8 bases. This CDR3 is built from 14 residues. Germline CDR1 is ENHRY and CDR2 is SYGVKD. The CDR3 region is CTVSRQGYRNEQFF. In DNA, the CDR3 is TGTACCGTCAGTCGACAGGGGTATCGCAATGAGCAGTTCTTC.

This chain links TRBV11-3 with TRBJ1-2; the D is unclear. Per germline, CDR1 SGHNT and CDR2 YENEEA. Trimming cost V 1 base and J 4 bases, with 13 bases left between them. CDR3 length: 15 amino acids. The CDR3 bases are TGTGCCAGCAGCTTAGGTGCGGCCCAGGTCTATGGCTACACCTTC. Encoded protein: CASSLGAAQVYGYTF.

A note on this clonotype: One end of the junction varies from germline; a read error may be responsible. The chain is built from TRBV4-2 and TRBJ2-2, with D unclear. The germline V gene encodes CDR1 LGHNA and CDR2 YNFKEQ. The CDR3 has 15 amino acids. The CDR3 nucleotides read TGTGCCAGCAGCCAAGATCGAGTAAGCACCAGGGAGCTGTTTTTT. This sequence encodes CASSQDRVSTRELFF.

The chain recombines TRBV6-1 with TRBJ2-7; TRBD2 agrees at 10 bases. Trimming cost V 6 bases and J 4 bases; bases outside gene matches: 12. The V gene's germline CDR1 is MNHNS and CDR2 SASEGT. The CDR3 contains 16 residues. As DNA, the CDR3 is TGTGCCAGCAGCTACCTTAGCGGGAGGTCACCATACGAGCAGTACTTC. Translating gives CASSYLSGRSPYEQYF.

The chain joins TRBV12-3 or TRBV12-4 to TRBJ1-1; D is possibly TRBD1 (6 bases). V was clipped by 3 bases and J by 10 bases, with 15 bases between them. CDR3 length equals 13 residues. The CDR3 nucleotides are TGTGCCAGCAGTTTTTCAGGGGCCGCTGGAGCTTTCTTT. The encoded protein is CASSFSGAAGAFF.

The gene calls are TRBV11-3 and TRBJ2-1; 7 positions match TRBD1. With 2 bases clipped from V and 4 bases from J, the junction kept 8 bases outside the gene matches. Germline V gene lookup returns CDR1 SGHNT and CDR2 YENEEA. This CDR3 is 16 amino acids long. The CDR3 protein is CASSLFRRDSYNEQFF. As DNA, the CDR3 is TGTGCCAGCAGCTTATTTCGCCGGGACAGTTACAATGAGCAGTTCTTC.

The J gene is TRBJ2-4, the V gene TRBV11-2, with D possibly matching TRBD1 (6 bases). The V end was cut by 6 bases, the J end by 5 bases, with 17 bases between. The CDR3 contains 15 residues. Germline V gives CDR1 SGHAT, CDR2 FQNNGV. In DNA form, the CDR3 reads TGTGCCAGCAGGGGGGCCGGGGTAACCGAAAACATTCAGTACTTC. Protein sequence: CASRGAGVTENIQYF.

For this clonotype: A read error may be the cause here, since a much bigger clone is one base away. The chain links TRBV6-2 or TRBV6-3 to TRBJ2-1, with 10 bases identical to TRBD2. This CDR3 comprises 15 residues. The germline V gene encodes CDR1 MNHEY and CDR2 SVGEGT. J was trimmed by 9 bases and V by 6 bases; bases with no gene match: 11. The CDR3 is CASRNSGRVHSEQFF. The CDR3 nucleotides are TGTGCCAGCAGAAACAGCGGGAGGGTCCACAGTGAGCAGTTCTTC.

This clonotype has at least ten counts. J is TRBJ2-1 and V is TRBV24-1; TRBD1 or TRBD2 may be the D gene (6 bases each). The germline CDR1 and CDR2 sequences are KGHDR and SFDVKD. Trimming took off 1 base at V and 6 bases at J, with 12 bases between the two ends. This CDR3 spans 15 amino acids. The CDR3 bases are TGTGCCACCAGTGATTTAGGGGGGACGGTCAATGAGCAGTTCTTC. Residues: CATSDLGGTVNEQFF.

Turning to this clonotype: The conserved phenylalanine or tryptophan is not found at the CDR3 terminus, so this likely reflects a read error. The CDR3: CASSLDWTGELPLHS. The CDR3 region has the DNA TGTGCCAGCAGCTTAGATTGGACAGGGGAGTTACCCCTCCACTCT. This rearrangement joins TRBV11-2 to TRBJ1-6, with TRBD1 matching over 9 bases. The CDR3 sequence is 15 residues long. Per germline, CDR1 SGHAT and CDR2 FQNNGV. After removal of 0 bases from V and 12 bases from J, the junction contained 6 bases not matched to a gene.

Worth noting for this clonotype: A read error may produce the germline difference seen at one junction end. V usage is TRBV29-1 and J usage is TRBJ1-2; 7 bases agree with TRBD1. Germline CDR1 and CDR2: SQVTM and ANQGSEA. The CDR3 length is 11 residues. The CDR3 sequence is CIAGQNYGYTF. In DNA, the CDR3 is TGCATTGCGGGACAGAACTATGGTTACACCTTC.

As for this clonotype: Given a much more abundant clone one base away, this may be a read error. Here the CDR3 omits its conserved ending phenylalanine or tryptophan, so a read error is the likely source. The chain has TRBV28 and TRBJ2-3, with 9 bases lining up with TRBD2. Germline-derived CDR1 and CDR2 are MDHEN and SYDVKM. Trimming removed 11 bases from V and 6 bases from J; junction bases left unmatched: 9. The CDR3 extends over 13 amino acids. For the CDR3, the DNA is TGTGCCTCTGAATTGGCGGGAGGGGATACGCAGTATTCT. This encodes CASELAGGDTQYS.

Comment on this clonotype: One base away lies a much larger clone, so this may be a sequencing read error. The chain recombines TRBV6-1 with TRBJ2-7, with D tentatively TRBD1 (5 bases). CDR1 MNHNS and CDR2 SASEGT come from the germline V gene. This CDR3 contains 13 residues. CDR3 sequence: CASSDAGLDERYF. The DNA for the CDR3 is TGTGCCAGCAGTGATGCAGGGTTGGACGAGCGGTACTTC.

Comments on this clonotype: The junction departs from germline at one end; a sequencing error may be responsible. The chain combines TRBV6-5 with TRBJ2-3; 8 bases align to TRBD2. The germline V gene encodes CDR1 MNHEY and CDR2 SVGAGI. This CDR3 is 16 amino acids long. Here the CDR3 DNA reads TGTGCCAGCGGCGCCCTTAGCGGGACCGGCACAGATACGCGGTATTTT. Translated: CASGALSGTGTDTRYF.

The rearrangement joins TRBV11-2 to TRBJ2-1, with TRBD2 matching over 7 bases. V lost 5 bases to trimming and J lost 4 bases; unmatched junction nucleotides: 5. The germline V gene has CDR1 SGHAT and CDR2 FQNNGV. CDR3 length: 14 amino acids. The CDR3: CASSPGGLYNEQFF. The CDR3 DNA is TGTGCCAGCAGCCCGGGAGGACTGTACAATGAGCAGTTCTTC.

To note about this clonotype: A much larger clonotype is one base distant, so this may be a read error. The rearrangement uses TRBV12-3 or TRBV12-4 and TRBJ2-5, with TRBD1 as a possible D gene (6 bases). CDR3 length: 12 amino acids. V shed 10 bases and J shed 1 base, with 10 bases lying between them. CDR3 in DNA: TGTGCCAACAAAGGGGGCCAAGAGACCCAGTACTTC. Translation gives CANKGGQETQYF.

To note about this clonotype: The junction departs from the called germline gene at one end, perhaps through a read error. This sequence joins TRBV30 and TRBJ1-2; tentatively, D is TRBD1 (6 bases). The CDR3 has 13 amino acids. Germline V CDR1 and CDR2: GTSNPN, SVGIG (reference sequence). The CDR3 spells CAWDRDNRYGNTF. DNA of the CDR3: TGTGCCTGGGACCGGGACAACAGGTATGGCAACACCTTC.

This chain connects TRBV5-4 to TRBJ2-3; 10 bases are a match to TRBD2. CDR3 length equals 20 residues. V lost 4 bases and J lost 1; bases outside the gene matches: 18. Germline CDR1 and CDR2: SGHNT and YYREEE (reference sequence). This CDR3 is CASSLEVRRSGRARTDTQYF. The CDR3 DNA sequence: TGTGCCAGCAGCCTGGAGGTTAGGAGGAGCGGGAGGGCCCGCACAGATACGCAGTATTTT.

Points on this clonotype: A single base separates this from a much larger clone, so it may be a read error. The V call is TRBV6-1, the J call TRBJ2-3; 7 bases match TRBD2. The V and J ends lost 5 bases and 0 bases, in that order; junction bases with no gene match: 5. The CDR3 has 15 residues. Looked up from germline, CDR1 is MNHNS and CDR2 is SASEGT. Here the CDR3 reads CASSKISGSTDTQYF. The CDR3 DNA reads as TGTGCCAGCAGTAAAATTAGCGGGAGCACAGATACGCAGTATTTT.

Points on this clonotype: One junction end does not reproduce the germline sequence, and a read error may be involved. The CDR3 loop is CARSLTVGDEQYF. CDR3 bases: TGTGCCAGGAGCTTAACGGTCGGGGACGAGCAGTACTTC. J is TRBJ2-7 and V is TRBV11-1; weak D call: TRBD2 (5 bases). The CDR3 covers 13 residues. The germline V gene encodes CDR1 SGHAT and CDR2 FQDESV (reference sequence).

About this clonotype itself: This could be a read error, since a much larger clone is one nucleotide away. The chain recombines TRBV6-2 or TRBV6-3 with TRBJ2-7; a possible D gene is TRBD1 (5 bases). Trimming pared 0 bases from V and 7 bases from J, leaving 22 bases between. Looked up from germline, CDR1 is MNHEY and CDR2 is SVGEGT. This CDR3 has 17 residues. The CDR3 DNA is TGTGCCAGCAGTTACTCGCCTGGGGCTAACGGAGTAGAGGAGCAGTACTTC. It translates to CASSYSPGANGVEEQYF.

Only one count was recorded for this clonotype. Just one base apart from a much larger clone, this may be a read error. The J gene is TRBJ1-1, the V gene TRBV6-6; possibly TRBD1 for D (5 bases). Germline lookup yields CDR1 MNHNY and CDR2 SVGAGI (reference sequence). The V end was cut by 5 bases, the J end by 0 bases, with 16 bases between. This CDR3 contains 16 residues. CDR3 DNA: TGTGCCAGCAGTCACGTCCGGACAAGGTTGAACACTGAAGCTTTCTTT. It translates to CASSHVRTRLNTEAFF.

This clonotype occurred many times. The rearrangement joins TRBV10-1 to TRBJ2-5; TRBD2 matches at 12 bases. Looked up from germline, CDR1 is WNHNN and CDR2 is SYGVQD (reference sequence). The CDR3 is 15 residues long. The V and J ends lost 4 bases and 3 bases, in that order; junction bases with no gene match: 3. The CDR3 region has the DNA TGCGCCAGCAGTGGCAGGACTAGCGGGAAAGAGACCCAGTACTTC. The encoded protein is CASSGRTSGKETQYF.

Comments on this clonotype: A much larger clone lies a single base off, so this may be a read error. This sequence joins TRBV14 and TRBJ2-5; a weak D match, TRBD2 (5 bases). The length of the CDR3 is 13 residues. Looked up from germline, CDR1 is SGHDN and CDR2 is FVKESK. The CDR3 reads CVSSQGRGETQYF. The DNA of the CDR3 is TGTGTCAGCAGCCAAGGGCGCGGGGAGACCCAGTACTTC.

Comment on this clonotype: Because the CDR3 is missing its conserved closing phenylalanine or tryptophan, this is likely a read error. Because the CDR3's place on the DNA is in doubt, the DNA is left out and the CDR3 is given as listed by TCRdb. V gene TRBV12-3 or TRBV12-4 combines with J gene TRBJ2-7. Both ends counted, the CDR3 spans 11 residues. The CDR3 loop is CASTPGTEHYL.

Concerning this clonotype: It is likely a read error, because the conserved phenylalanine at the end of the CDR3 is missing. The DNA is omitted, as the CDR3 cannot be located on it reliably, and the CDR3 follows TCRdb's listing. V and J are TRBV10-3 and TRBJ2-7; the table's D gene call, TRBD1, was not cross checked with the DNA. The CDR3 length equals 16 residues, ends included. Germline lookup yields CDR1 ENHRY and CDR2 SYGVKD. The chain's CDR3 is CAISESILGGSYEQCL.

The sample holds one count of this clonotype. The CDR3 sequence is CASSNWGRSGANVLTF. The CDR3 bases are TGTGCCAGCAGTAACTGGGGCCGCTCAGGGGCCAACGTCCTGACTTTC. The V gene is TRBV6-2 or TRBV6-3, the J gene TRBJ2-6, with a tentative D call TRBD1 (5 bases). The CDR3 is 16 amino acids. With 5 bases removed from V and 4 bases from J, the gap between germline ends came to 15 bases. Germline values: CDR1 MNHEY, CDR2 SVGEGT.

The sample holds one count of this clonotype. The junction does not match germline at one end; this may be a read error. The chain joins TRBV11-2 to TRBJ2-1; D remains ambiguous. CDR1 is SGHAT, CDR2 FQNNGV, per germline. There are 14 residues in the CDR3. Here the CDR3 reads CANSLGGIYNEQFF. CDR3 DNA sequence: TGTGCCAACAGCTTAGGTGGGATATACAATGAGCAGTTCTTC.